What follows are 3 T cell receptor beta chains derived from one specimen sequenced in a study of control samples from healthy donors and cancer patients. The method was immunoSEQ multiplex PCR; TCRdb's version includes in-frame clones alone and lacks a portion of them. The repertoire has over 150,000 clones, over 85% of them found once; the top ten carry roughly 1.6%. What was sequenced was blood. The receptors stem from a man between 18 and 35 years old in good health.

The chain recombines TRBV4-1 with TRBJ2-3, with 7 bases lining up with TRBD1. Germline CDR1 and CDR2: MGHRA and YSYEKL. Trimming removed 0 bases from V and 2 bases from J; junction bases left unmatched: 11. There are 18 residues in the CDR3. The CDR3 DNA sequence: TGCGCCAGCAGCCAAGAACGGTGGACAGGAGACTTCACAGATACGCAGTATTTT. This translates into CASSQERWTGDFTDTQYF.

The chain joins TRBV6-5 to TRBJ2-2; D possibly matches TRBD1 or TRBD2 (6 bases each). V lost 8 bases to trimming and J lost 5 bases, with 12 bases between them. This CDR3 has 13 residues. Per the germline V gene, CDR1 is MNHEY and CDR2 is SVGAGI. The CDR3 nucleotides read TGTGCCAGCGGGGGGCCGCGGACCGGGGAGCTGTTTTTT. This gives the protein CASGGPRTGELFF.

The rearrangement uses TRBV5-1 and TRBJ1-4; TRBD1 matches 9 bases. This CDR3 is 14 amino acids long. The V segment lost 2 bases and the J segment 8 bases; nucleotides outside the gene matches: 4. Germline values: CDR1 SGHRS, CDR2 YFSETQ. The CDR3 DNA sequence: TGCGCCAGCAGCTTCGGGACAGGGAGCGAAAAACTGTTTTTT. It translates to CASSFGTGSEKLFF.